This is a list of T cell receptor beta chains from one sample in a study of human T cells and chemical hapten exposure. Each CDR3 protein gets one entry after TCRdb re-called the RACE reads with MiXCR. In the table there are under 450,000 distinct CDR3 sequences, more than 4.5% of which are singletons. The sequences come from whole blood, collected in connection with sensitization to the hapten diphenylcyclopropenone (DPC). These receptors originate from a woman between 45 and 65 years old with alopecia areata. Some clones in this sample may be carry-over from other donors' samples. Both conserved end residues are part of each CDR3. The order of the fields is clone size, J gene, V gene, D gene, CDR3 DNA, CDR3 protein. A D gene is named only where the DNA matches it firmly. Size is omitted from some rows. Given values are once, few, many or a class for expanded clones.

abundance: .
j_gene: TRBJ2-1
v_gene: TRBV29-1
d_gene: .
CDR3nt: TGCAGCGTTGAAGTCGGGCGTAGTGATGAGCAGTTCTTC
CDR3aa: CSVEVGRSDEQFF

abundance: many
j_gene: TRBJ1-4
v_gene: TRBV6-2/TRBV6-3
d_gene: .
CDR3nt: TGTGCCAGCAACTTCCACCCTGCGCGAGAAAAACTGTTTTTT
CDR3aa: CASNFHPAREKLFF

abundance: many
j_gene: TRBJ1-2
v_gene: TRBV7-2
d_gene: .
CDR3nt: TGTGCCAGCAGCCCTAGTCGAGCTAACTATGGCTACACCTTC
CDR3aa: CASSPSRANYGYTF

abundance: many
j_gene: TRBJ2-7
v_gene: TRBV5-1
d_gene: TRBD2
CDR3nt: TGCGCCAGCTCAGCTAGGCGGGGGTTCAACGAGCAGTACTTC
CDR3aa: CASSARRGFNEQYF

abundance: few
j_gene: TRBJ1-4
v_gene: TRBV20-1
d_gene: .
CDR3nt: TGCAGTGCCAACCGGGACGGAGAAAAACTGTTTTTT
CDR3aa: CSANRDGEKLFF

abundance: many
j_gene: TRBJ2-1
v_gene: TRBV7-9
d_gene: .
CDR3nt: TGTGCCAGCAGCTTGGACCGGGACTTCTCTACTTACAATGAGCAGTTCTTC
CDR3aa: CASSLDRDFSTYNEQFF

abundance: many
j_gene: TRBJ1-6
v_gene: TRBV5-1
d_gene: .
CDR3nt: TGCGCCAGCAGCTTGGTTAGTCCCCGTGGCGATTCACCCCTCCACTTT
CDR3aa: CASSLVSPRGDSPLHF

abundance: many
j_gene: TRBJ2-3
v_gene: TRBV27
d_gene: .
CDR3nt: TGTGCCAGCAGTTTCACTCAGGGTCTGGATACGCAGTATTTT
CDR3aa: CASSFTQGLDTQYF

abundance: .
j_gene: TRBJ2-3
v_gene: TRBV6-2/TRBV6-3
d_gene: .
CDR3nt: TGTGCCAGTTTTGCTTCGACGGATACGCAGTATTTT
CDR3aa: CASFASTDTQYF

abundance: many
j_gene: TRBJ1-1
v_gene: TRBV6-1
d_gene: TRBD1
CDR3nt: TGTGCCAGCAGTGAATCTAGCGGGACAGGGGGGTCGCACGCTTTCTTT
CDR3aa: CASSESSGTGGSHAFF